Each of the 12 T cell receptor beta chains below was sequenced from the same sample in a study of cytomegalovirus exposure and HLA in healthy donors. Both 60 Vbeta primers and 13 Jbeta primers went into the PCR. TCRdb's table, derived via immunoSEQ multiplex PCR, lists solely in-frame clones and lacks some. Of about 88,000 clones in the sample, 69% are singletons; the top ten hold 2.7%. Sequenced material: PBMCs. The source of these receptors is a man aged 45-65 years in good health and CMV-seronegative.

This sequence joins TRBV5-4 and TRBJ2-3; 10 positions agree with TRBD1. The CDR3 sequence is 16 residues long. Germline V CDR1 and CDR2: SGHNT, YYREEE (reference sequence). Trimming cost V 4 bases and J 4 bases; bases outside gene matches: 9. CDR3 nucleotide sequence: TGTGCCAGCAGCCCTAGGGACAGGGGAGCACCAGATACGCAGTATTTT. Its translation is CASSPRDRGAPDTQYF.

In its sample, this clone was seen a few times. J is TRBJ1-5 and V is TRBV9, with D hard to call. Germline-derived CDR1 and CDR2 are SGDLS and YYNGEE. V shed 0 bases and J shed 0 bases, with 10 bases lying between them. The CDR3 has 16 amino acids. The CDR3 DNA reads TGTGCCAGCAGCGTAGGGGCAGTTCCTAGCAATCAGCCCCAGCATTTT. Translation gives CASSVGAVPSNQPQHF.

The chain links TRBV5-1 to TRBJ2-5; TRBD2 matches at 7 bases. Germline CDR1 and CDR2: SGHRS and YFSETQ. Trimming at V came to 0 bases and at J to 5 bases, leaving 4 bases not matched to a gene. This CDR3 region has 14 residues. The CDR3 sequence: CASSLGSGGETQYF. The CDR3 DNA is TGCGCCAGCAGCTTGGGATCGGGGGGTGAGACCCAGTACTTC.

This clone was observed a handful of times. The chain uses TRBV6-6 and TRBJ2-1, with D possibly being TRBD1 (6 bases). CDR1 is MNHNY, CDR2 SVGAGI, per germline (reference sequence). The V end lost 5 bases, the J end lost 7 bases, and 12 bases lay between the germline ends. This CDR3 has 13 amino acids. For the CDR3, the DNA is TGTGCCAGCAGTACTATAGGGGGTAATGAGCAGTTCTTC. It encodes CASSTIGGNEQFF.

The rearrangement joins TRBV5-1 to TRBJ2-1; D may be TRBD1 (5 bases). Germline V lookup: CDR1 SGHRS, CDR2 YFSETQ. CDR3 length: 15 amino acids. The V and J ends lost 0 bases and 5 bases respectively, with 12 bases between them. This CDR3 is CASSLGRQWDNEQFF. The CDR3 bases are TGCGCCAGCAGCTTGGGGCGACAGTGGGACAATGAGCAGTTCTTC.

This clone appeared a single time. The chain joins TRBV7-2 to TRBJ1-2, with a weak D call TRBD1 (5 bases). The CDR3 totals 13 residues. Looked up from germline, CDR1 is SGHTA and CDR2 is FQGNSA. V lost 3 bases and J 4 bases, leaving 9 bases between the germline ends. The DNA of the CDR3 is TGTGCCAGCAGCTTTAGCGGGACCTATGGCTACACCTTC. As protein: CASSFSGTYGYTF.

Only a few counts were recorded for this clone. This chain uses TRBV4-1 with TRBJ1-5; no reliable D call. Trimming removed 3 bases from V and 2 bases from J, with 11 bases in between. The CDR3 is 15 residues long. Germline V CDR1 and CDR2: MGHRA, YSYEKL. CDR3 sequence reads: CASSQGLVGNQPQHF. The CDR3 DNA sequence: TGCGCCAGCAGCCAGGGCCTCGTGGGCAATCAGCCCCAGCATTTT.

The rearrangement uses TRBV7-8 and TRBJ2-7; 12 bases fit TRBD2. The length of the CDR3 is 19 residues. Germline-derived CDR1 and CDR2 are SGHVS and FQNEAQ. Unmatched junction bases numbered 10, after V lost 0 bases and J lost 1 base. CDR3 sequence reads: CASSLAVTSGSMVSYEQYV. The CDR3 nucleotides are TGTGCCAGCAGCTTAGCAGTGACTAGCGGGAGTATGGTATCCTACGAGCAGTACGTC.

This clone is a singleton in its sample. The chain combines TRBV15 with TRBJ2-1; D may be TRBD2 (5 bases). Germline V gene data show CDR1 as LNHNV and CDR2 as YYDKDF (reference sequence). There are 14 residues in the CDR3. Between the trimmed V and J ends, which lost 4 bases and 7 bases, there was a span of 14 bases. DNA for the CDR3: TGTGCCACCAGCATCCCAGGTCCGGGAAATGAGCAGTTCTTC. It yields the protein CATSIPGPGNEQFF.

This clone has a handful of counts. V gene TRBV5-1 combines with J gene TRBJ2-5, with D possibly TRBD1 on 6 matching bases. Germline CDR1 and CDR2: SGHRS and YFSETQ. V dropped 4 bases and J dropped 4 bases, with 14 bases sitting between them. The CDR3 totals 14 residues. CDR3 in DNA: TGCGCCAGCAGCAGCCCGACAGGTACAGAGACCCAGTACTTC. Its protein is CASSSPTGTETQYF.

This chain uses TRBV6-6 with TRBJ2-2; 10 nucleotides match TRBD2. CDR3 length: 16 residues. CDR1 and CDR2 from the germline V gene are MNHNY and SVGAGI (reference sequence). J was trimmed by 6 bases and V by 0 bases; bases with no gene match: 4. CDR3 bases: TGTGCCAGCAGTTACTCCGGGACTAGCGAGGCCGGGGAGCTGTTTTTT. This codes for CASSYSGTSEAGELFF.

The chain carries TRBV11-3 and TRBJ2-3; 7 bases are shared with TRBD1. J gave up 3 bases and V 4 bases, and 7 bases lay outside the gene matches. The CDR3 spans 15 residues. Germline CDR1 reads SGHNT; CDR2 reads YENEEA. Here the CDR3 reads CASSSRGKSTDTQYF. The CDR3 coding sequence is TGTGCCAGCAGCTCCAGGGGGAAGTCGACAGATACGCAGTATTTT.